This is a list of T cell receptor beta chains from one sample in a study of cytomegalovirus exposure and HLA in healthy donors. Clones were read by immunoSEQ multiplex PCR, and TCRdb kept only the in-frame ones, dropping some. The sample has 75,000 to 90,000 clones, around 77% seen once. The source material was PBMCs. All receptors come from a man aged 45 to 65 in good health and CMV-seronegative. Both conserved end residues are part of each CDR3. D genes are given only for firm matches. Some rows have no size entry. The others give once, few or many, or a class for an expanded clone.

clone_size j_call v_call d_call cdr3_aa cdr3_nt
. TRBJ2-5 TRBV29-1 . CSVAAGALVGETQYF TGCAGCGTTGCTGCGGGGGCCCTTGTCGGCGAGACCCAGTACTTC
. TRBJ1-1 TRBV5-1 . CASGKGANTEAFF TGCGCCAGCGGTAAGGGAGCCAACACTGAAGCTTTCTTT
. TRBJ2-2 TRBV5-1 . CASSSWDSSTGELFF TGCGCCAGCAGCTCTTGGGACTCCTCCACCGGGGAGCTGTTTTTT
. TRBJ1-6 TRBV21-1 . CASSNQGSSYNSPLHF TGTGCCAGCAGCAACCAGGGTTCTTCCTATAATTCACCCCTCCACTTT
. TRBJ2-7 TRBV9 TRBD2 CASSGLAGGRGEQYF TGTGCCAGCAGCGGTCTAGCGGGGGGTCGGGGAGAGCAGTACTTC
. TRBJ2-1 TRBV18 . CASSPDGLNEQFF TGTGCCAGCTCACCAGACGGGTTGAATGAGCAGTTCTTC
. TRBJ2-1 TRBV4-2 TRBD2 CASSRRTSGDYNEQFF TGTGCCAGCAGCCGCAGGACTAGCGGGGACTACAATGAGCAGTTCTTC
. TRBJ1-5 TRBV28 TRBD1 CASRPPGQGVNQPQHF TGTGCCAGCAGACCTCCGGGACAGGGCGTAAATCAGCCCCAGCATTTT
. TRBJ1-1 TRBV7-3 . CASSVTLNTEAFF TGTGCCAGCAGCGTCACTTTGAACACTGAAGCTTTCTTT
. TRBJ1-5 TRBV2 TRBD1 CASNDREWAQPQHF TGTGCCAGCAACGACAGGGAATGGGCTCAGCCCCAGCATTTT
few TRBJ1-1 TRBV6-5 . CASTSQGASTEAFF TGTGCCAGCACAAGTCAAGGGGCCTCCACTGAAGCTTTCTTT
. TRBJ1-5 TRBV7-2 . CASSLEWGEQPQHF TGTGCCAGCAGCTTAGAATGGGGAGAACAGCCCCAGCATTTT
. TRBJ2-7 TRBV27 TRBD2 CASSRLAGGSYEQYF TGTGCCAGCTCGCGACTAGCGGGGGGCTCCTACGAGCAGTACTTC
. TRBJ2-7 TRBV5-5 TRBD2 CASSGTSGSEQYF TGTGCCAGCAGCGGGACTAGCGGGAGCGAGCAGTACTTC
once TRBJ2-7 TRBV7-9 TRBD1 CASSSRDRVSYEQYF TGTGCCAGCAGCTCCCGGGACAGGGTCTCCTACGAGCAGTACTTC
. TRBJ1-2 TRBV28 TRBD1 CAIVTGTGYGYTF TGTGCCATCGTAACCGGGACAGGTTATGGCTACACCTTC
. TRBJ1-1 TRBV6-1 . CASSPGRGASTEAFF TGTGCCAGCAGTCCAGGAAGGGGCGCTTCCACTGAAGCTTTCTTT
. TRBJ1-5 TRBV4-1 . CASSPEQGRNQPQHF TGCGCCAGCAGCCCGGAGCAGGGTAGGAATCAGCCCCAGCATTTT
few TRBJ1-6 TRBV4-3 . CASSQFGGSNSPLHF TGCGCCAGCAGCCAATTTGGGGGGAGTAATTCACCCCTCCACTTT
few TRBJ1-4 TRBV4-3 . CASSQDRWAVEKLFF TGCGCCAGCAGCCAAGATCGGTGGGCCGTCGAAAAACTGTTTTTT
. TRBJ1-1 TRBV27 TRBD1 CASSPRQGSNTEAFF TGTGCCAGCAGCCCCCGACAGGGATCGAACACTGAAGCTTTCTTT
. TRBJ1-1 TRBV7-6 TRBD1 CASSRRQGNTEAFF TGTGCCAGCAGCCGTCGACAGGGGAACACTGAAGCTTTCTTT
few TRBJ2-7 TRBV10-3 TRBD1 CAIGRTGEGYEQYF TGTGCCATCGGGCGGACAGGGGAGGGATACGAGCAGTACTTC
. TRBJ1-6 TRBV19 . CASSIDGARPLHF TGTGCCAGTAGTATAGATGGGGCGCGACCCCTCCACTTT
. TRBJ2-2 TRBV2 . CASQPDSTGELFF TGTGCCAGCCAGCCGGACAGCACCGGGGAGCTGTTTTTT
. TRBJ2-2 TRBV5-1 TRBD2 CASSLRTSGAGELFF TGCGCCAGCAGCTTGAGGACTAGCGGGGCGGGGGAGCTGTTTTTT
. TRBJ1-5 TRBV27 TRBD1 CASRNPRGRFQPQHF TGTGCCAGCAGAAACCCGAGGGGGCGCTTTCAGCCCCAGCATTTT
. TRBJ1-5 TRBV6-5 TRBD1 CASSRGTGGNQPQHF TGTGCCAGCAGTCGAGGGACAGGGGGAAATCAGCCCCAGCATTTT
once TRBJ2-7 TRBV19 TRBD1 CASTPGQGLFKQYF TGTGCCAGTACCCCGGGACAGGGGCTTTTCAAGCAGTACTTC
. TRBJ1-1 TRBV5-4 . CASSVQGTEAFF TGTGCCAGCAGCGTACAGGGTACTGAAGCTTTCTTT
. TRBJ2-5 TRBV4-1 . CASSASAGRETQYF TGCGCCAGCAGCGCTTCGGCGGGCCGCGAGACCCAGTACTTC
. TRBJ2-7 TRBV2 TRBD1 CASRRTGSSYEQYF TGTGCCAGCAGGAGGACAGGGTCCTCCTACGAGCAGTACTTC
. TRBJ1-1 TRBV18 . CASSPKSASSPEAFF TGTGCCAGCTCACCAAAATCGGCTTCTAGCCCTGAAGCTTTCTTT
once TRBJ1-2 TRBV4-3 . CASSLELTNHGYTF TGCGCCAGCAGCCTTGAACTGACTAACCATGGCTACACCTTC
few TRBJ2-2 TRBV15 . CATSRDLAGAGTGELFF TGTGCCACCAGCAGAGATCTGGCGGGGGCGGGCACCGGGGAGCTGTTTTTT
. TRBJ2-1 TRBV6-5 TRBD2 CASSYSGGAVGEQFF TGTGCCAGCAGTTATAGCGGGGGGGCTGTGGGTGAGCAGTTCTTC
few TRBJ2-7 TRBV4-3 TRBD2 CASSSSGGGSDEQYF TGCGCCAGCAGCTCCTCGGGGGGGGGTTCCGACGAGCAGTACTTC
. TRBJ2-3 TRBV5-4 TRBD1 CASSWDRGTDTQYF TGTGCCAGCAGCTGGGACAGGGGCACAGATACGCAGTATTTT
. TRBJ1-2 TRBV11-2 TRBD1 CASSQGQGNYGYTF TGTGCCAGCAGTCAGGGACAGGGGAACTATGGCTACACCTTC
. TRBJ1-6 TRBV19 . CASSPGEGSPLHF TGTGCCAGTAGCCCGGGGGAAGGTTCACCCCTCCACTTT
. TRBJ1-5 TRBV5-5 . CASSLAGGSWEPQHF TGTGCCAGCAGCTTGGCCGGTGGGAGCTGGGAGCCCCAGCATTTT
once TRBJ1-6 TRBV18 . CASSPLGGQDNSPLHF TGTGCCAGCTCACCACTTGGAGGCCAAGATAATTCACCCCTCCACTTT
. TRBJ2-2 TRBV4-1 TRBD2 CASSPRAGVETGELFF TGCGCCAGCAGCCCGCGAGCGGGGGTAGAGACCGGGGAGCTGTTTTTT
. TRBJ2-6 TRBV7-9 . CASSPPRSGESGANVLTF TGTGCCAGCAGCCCCCCCCGTAGCGGAGAATCTGGGGCCAACGTCCTGACTTTC
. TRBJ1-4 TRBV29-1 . CSVEDRGKTASEKLFF TGCAGCGTTGAAGATCGGGGGAAGACCGCGAGTGAAAAACTGTTTTTT
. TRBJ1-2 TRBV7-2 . CASSLYGQNYGYTF TGTGCCAGCAGCTTATATGGACAGAACTATGGCTACACCTTC
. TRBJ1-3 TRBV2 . CASSSTALGGNTIYF TGTGCCAGCAGCTCGACAGCCTTGGGCGGAAACACCATATATTTT
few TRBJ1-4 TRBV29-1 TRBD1 CSVGHRGKYDEKLFF TGCAGCGTTGGACACAGGGGTAAATATGATGAAAAACTGTTTTTT
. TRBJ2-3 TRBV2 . CASEYVADTQYF TGTGCCAGCGAGTACGTCGCAGATACGCAGTATTTT
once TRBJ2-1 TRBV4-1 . CASSQAAGTGFNEQFF TGCGCCAGCAGCCAAGCAGCCGGGACTGGCTTCAATGAGCAGTTCTTC
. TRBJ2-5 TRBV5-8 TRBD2 CASSLSLGAGLKGTQYF TGTGCCAGCAGCTTGAGTCTAGGAGCGGGATTAAAAGGGACCCAGTACTTC
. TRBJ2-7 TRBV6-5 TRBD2 CAGSGGRTSSYEQYF TGTGCCGGCAGCGGGGGACGGACGAGCTCCTACGAGCAGTACTTC
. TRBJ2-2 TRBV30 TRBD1 CAWSVKSGTGGTGELFF TGTGCCTGGAGTGTAAAGTCTGGGACAGGGGGCACCGGGGAGCTGTTTTTT